The entry below describes one T cell receptor beta chain. Its antigen is as yet unknown. TCRdb re-called the RT-PCR reads with MiXCR, one entry per CDR3 protein. Seen here are approximately 570,000 distinct CDR3 sequences, roughly 8.2% observed once, and the top ten hold 10% to 15%. This entry is derived from a study of response to subunit inactivated influenza vaccine. Study-level findings and limits: Researchers suggested that each seasonal influenza vaccination recruits few new T cells.

The CDR3 spans 12 residues. Trimming removed 6 bases from V and 2 bases from J, with 8 bases in between. In germline, CDR1 is MDHEN, CDR2 SYDVKM. This chain links TRBV28 with TRBJ2-7; a possible D gene is TRBD2 (5 bases). Sequenced here: PBMCs from blood, sampled roughly 24 months after vaccination. The sequence came from a man aged 50 to 75 who received an inactivated influenza vaccine. CDR3 in DNA: TGTGCCAGCAGGAGGGCTACCTACGAGCAGTACTTC. It is translated as CASRRATYEQYF. Based on the CDR3 plus reference TRBV28 and TRBJ2-7, the full variable domain is DVKVTQSSRYLVKRTGEKVFLECVQDMDHENMFWYRQDPGLGLRLIYFSYDVKMKEKGDIPEGYSVSREKKERFSLILESASTNQTSMYLCASRRATYEQYFGPGTRLTVT.